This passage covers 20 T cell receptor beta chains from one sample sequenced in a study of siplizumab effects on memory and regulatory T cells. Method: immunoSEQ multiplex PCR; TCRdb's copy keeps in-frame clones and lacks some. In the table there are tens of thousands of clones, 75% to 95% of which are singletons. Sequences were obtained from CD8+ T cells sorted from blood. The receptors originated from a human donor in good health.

CDR3 DNA sequence: TGTGCCAGCTCGGAGGGTCAACCGAACACCGGGGAGCTGTTTTTT. Translated, it gives CASSEGQPNTGELFF. The V call is TRBV5-6, the J call TRBJ2-2, with D perhaps matching TRBD2 (6 bases). The CDR3 length is 15 residues. V lost 7 bases, J lost 0 bases, and 13 bases lay in between. Germline CDR1 SGHDT, CDR2 YYEEEE.

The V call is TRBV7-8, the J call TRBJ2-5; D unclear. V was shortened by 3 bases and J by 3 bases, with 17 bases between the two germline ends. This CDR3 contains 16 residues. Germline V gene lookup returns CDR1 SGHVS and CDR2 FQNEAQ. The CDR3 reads CASSLMSLTTEETQYF. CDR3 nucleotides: TGTGCCAGCAGCTTGATGTCCCTTACGACCGAAGAGACCCAGTACTTC.

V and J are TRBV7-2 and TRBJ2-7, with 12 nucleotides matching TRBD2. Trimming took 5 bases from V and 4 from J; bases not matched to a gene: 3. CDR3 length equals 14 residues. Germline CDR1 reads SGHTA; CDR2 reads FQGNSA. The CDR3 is CASSVTSGRYEQYF. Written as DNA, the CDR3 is TGTGCCAGCAGCGTCACTAGCGGGAGGTACGAGCAGTACTTC.

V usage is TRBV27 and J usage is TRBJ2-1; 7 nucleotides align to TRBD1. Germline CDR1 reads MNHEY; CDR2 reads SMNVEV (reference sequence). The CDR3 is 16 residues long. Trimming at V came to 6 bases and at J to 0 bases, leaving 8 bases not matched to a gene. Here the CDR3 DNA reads TGTGCCAGCAGCAACAGGGGACCGAGCTCCTACAATGAGCAGTTCTTC. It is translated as CASSNRGPSSYNEQFF.

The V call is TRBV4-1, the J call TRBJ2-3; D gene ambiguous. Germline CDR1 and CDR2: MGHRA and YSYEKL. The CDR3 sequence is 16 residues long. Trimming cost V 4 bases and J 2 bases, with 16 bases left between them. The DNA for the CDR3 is TGCGCCAGCAGCCGTTTAGATAGGGCCGCCACAGATACGCAGTATTTT. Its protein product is CASSRLDRAATDTQYF.

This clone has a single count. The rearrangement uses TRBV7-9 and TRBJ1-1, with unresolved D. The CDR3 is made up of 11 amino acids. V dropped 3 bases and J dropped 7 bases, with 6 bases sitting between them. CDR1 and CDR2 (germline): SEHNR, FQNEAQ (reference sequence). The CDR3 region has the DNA TGTGCCAGCAGCTTCCGGGGTGAAGCTTTCTTT. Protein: CASSFRGEAFF.

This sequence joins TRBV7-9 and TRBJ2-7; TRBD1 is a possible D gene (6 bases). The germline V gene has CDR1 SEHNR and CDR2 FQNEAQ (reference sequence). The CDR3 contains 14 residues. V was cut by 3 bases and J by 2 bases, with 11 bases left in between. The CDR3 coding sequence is TGTGCCAGCAGCTTCGCAGGGGAGACCTACGAGCAGTACTTC. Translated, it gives CASSFAGETYEQYF.

CDR3 coding DNA: TGTGCCAGTAGACAGGGGCAAACGGAACTGTTTTTT. This encodes CASRQGQTELFF. The chain has TRBV19 and TRBJ1-4; 7 bases fit TRBD1. Looked up from germline, CDR1 is LNHDA and CDR2 is SQIVND (reference sequence). V was clipped by 6 bases and J by 12 bases; unmatched bases: 7. CDR3 length: 12 residues.

CDR3 nucleotide sequence: TGTGCCAGTAGTACACACGACACAATTGAAAAACTGTTTTTT. Its translation: CASSTHDTIEKLFF. The chain recombines TRBV19 with TRBJ1-4; D not certain. The CDR3 totals 14 residues. V was cut by 4 bases and J by 7 bases, with 13 bases left in between. Germline loops: CDR1 LNHDA, CDR2 SQIVND (reference sequence).

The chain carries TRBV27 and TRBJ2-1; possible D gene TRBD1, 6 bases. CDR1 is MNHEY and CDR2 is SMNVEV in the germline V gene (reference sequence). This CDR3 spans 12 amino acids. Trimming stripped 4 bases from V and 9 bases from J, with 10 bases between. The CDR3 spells CASSSTGSEQFF. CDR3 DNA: TGTGCCAGCAGTTCAACAGGGAGTGAGCAGTTCTTC.

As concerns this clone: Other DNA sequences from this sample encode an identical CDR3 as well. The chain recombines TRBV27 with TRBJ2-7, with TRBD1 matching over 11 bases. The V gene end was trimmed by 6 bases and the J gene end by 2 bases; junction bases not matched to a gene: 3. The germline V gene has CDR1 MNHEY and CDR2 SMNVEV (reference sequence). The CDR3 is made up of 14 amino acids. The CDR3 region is CASRRTGGTYEQYF. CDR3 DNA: TGTGCCAGCAGGCGGACAGGGGGCACCTACGAGCAGTACTTC.

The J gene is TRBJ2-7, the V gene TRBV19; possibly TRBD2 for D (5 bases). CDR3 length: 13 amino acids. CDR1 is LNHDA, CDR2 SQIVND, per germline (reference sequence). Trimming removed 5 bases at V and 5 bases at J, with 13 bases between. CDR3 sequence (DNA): TGTGCCAGTAGTCTAGCCAGTGGAAACGAGCAGTACTTC. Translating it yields CASSLASGNEQYF.

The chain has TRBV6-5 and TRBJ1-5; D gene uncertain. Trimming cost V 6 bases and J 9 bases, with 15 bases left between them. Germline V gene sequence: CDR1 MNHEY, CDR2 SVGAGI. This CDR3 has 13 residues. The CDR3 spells CASRETPERPQHF. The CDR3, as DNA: TGTGCCAGCAGGGAGACCCCAGAGAGGCCCCAGCATTTT.

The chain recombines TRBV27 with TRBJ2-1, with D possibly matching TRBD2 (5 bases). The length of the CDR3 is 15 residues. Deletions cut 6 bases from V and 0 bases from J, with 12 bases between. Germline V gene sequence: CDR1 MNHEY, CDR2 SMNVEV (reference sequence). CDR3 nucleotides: TGTGCCAGCAGCCTCCGGGGAAGCTCCTACAATGAGCAGTTCTTC. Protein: CASSLRGSSYNEQFF.

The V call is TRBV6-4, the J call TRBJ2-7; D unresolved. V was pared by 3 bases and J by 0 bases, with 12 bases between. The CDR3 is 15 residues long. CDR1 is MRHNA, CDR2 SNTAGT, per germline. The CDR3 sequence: CASSEVFSSSYEQYF. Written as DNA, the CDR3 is TGTGCCAGCAGTGAAGTCTTTTCAAGCTCCTACGAGCAGTACTTC.

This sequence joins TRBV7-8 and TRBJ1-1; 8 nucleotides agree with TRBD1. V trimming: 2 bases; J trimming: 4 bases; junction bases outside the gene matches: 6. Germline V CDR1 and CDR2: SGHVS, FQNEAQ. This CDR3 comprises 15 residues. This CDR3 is CASSLSSTGGTEAFF. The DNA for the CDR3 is TGTGCCAGCAGCTTATCGTCAACAGGGGGCACTGAAGCTTTCTTT. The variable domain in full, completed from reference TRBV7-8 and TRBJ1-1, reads GAGVSQSPRYKVAKRGQDVALRCDPISGHVSLFWYQQALGQGPEFLTYFQNEAQLDKSGLPSDRFFAERPEGSVSTLKIQRTQQEDSAVYLCASSLSSTGGTEAFFGQGTRLTVV.

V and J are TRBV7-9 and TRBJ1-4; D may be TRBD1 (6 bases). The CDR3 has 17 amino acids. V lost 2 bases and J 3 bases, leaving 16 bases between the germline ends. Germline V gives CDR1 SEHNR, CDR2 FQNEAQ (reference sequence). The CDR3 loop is CASSLSWGLRANEKLFF. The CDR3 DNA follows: TGTGCCAGCAGCTTATCTTGGGGGCTTAGAGCTAATGAAAAACTGTTTTTT.

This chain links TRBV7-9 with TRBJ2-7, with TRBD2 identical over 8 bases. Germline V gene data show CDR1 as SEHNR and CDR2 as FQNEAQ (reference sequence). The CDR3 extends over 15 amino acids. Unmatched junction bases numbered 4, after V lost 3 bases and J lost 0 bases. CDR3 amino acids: CASSFPSGFSYEQYF. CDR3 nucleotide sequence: TGTGCCAGCAGCTTCCCTAGCGGGTTCTCCTACGAGCAGTACTTC.

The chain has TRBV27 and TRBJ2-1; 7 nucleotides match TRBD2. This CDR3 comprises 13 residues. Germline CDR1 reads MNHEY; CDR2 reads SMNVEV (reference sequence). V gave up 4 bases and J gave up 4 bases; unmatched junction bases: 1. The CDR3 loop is CASSYSGYNEQFF. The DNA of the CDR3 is TGTGCCAGCAGTTATAGCGGGTACAATGAGCAGTTCTTC.

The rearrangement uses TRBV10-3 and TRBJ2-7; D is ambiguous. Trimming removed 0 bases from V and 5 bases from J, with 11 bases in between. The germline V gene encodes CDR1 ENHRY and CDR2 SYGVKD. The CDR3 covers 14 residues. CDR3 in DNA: TGTGCCATCAGTGAGTCGCTGGGGATGGACGAGCAGTACTTC. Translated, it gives CAISESLGMDEQYF.